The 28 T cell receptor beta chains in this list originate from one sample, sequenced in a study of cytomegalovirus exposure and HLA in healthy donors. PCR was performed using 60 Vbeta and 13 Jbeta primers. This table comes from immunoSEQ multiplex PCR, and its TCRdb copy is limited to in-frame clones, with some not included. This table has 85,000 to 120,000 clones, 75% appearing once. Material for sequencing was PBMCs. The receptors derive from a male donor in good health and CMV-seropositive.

CDR3 bases: TGCGCCAGCAGCCTGGGGGTAACAGGGAACACTGAAGCTTTCTTT. Translation: CASSLGVTGNTEAFF. The chain recombines TRBV5-1 with TRBJ1-1; D is possibly TRBD1 (5 bases). Trimming removed 4 bases from V and 1 base from J, with 14 bases in between. Germline CDR1 is SGHRS and CDR2 is YFSETQ. There are 15 residues in the CDR3.

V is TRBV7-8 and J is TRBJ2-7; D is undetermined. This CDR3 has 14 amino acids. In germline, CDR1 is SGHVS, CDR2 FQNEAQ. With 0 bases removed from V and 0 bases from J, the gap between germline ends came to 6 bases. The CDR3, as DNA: TGTGCCAGCAGCTTAGCCTCCAGCTCCTACGAGCAGTACTTC. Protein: CASSLASSSYEQYF.

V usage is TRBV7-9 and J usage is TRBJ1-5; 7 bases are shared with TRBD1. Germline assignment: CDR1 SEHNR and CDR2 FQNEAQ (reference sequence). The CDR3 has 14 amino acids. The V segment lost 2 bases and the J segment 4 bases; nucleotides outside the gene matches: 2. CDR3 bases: TGTGCCAGCAGCTTACAACAGGGGAATCAGCCCCAGCATTTT. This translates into CASSLQQGNQPQHF.

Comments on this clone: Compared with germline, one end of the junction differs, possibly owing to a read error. The CDR3, as DNA: TGTGCTAGCAGCTTCCCCCGGGGAAACTACAATGAGCAGTTCTTC. Its protein product is CASSFPRGNYNEQFF. The chain carries TRBV7-7 and TRBJ2-1; D is perhaps TRBD2 (5 bases). The CDR3 loop spans 15 amino acids. Looked up from germline, CDR1 is SSHAT and CDR2 is FNYEAQ (reference sequence). Complete variable domain (other parts from reference TRBV7-7 and TRBJ2-1): GAGVSQSPRYKVTKRGQDVTLRCDPISSHATLYWYQQALGQGPEFLTYFNYEAQPDKSGLPSDRFSAERPEGSISTLTIQRTEQRDSAMYRCASSFPRGNYNEQFFGPGTRLTVL.

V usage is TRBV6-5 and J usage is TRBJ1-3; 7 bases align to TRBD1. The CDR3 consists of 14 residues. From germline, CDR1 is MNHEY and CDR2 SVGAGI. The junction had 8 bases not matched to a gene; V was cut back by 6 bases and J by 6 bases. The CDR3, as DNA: TGTGCCAGCAGGAAAAGACAGGGAGAAAACACCATATATTTT. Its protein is CASRKRQGENTIYF.

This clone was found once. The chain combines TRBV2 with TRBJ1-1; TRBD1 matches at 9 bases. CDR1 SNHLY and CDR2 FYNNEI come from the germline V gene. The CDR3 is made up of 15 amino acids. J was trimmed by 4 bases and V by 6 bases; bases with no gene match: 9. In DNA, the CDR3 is TGTGCCAGCAGGGCGGGACAGGGAGCAAGCACTGAAGCTTTCTTT. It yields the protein CASRAGQGASTEAFF.

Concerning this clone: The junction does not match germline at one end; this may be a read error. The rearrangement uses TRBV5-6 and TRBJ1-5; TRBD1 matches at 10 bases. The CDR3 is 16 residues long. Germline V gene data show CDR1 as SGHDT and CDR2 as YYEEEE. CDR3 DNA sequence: TGTGCCAGCAGCGAGGGAGGACAGGGGGGCTATCAGCCCCAGAATTTT. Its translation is CASSEGGQGGYQPQNF.

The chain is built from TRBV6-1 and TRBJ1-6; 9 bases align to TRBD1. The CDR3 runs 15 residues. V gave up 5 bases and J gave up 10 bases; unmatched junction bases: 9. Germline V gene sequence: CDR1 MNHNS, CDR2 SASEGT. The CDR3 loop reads CASSSRTGANSPLHF. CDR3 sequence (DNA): TGTGCCAGCAGTTCCCGGACAGGGGCAAACTCACCCCTCCACTTT.

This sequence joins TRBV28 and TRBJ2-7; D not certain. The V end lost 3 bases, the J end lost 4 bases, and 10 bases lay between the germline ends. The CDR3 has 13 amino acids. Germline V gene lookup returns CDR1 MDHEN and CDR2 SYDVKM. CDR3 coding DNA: TGTGCCAGCAGTTTCCACGAGAGGTACGAGCAGTACTTC. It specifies CASSFHERYEQYF.

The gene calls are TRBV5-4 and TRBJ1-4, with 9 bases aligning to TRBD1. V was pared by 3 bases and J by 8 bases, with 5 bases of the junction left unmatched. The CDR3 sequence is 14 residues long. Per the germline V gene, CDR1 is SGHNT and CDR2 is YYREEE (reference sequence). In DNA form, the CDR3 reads TGTGCCAGCAGCTCACAGGGGGCTGGAGAAAAACTGTTTTTT. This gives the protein CASSSQGAGEKLFF. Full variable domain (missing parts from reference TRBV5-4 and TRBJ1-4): ETGVTQSPTHLIKTRGQQVTLRCSSQSGHNTVSWYQQALGQGPQFIFQYYREEENGRGNFPPRFSGLQFPNYSSELNVNALELDDSALYLCASSSQGAGEKLFFGSGTQLSVL.

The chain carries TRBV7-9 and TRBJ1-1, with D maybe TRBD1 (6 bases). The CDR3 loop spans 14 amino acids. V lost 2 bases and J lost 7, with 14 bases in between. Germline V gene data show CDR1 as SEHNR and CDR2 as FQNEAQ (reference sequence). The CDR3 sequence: CASSLRDMGSEAFF. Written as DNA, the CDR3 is TGTGCCAGCAGCTTAAGGGACATGGGAAGTGAAGCTTTCTTT.

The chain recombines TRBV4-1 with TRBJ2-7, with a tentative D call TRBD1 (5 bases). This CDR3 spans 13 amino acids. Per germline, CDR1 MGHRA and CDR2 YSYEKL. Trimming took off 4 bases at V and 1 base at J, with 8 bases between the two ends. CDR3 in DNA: TGCGCCAGCAGCCCCGGACAATCCTACGAGCAGTACTTC. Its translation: CASSPGQSYEQYF.

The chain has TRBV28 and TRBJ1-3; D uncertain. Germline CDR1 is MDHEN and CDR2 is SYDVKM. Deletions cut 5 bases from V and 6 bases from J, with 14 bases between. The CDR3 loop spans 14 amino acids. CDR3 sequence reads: CASSTPLELNTIYF. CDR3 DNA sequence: TGTGCCAGCAGTACCCCCCTCGAGTTAAACACCATATATTTT.

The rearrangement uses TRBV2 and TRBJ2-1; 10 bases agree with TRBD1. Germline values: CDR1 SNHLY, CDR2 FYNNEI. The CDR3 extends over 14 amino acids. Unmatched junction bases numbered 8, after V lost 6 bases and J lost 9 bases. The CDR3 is CASRTPGQGREQFF. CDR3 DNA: TGTGCCAGCAGGACACCGGGACAGGGGCGTGAGCAGTTCTTC.

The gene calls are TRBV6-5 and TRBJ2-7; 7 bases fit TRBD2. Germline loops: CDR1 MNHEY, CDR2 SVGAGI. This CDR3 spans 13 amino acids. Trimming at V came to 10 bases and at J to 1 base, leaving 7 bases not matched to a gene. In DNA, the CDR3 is TGTGCCACCTCCGGCGGGAGTTCCTACGAGCAGTACTTC. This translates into CATSGGSSYEQYF.

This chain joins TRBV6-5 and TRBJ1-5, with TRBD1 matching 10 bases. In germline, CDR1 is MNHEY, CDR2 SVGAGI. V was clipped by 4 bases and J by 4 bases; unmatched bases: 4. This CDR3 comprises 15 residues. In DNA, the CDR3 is TGTGCCAGCAGTTCGGACAGGGGGTGGAATCAGCCCCAGCATTTT. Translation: CASSSDRGWNQPQHF.

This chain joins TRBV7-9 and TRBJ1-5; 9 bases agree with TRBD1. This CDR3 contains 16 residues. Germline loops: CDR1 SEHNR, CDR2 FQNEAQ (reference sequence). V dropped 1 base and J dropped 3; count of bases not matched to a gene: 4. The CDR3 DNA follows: TGTGCCAGCAGCTTAGGGACAGGGGTCTTCAATCAGCCCCAGCATTTT. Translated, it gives CASSLGTGVFNQPQHF. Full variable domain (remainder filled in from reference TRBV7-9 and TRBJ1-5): DTGVSQNPRHKITKRGQNVTFRCDPISEHNRLYWYRQTLGQGPEFLTYFQNEAQLEKSRLLSDRFSAERPKGSFSTLEIQRTEQGDSAMYLCASSLGTGVFNQPQHFGDGTRLSIL.

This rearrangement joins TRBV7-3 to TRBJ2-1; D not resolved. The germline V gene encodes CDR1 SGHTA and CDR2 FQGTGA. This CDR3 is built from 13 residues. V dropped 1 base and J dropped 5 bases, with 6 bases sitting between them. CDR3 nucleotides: TGTGCCAGCAGCTTAAGCACTGACAATGAGCAGTTCTTC. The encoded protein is CASSLSTDNEQFF.

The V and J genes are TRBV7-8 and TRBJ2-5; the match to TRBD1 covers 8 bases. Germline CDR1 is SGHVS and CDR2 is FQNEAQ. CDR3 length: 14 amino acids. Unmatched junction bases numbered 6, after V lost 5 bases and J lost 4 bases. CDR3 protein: CASSPPGTGETQYF. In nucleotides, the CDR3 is TGTGCCAGCAGCCCCCCCGGGACAGGAGAGACCCAGTACTTC.

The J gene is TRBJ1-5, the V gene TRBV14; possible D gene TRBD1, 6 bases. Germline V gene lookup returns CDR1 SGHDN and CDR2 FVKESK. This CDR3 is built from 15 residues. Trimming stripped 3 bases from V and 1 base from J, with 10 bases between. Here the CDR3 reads CASSHIQGSNQPQHF. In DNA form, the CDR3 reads TGTGCCAGCAGCCATATCCAGGGGAGCAATCAGCCCCAGCATTTT. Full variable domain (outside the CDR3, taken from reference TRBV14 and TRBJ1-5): EAGVTQFPSHSVIEKGQTVTLRCDPISGHDNLYWYRRVMGKEIKFLLHFVKESKQDESGMPNNRFLAERTGGTYSTLKVQPAELEDSGVYFCASSHIQGSNQPQHFGDGTRLSIL.

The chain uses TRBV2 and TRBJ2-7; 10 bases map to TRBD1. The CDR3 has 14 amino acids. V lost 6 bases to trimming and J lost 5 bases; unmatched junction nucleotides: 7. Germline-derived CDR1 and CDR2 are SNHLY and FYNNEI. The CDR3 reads CASRVGTGADEQYF. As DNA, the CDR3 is TGTGCCAGCAGAGTCGGGACAGGGGCGGACGAGCAGTACTTC.

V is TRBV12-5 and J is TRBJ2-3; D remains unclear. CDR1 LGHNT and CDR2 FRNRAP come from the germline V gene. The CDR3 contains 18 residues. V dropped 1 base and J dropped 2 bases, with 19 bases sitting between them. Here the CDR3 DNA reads TGTGCTAGTGGTTTGGCCGCCTCAGGCAATCCGTACACAGATACGCAGTATTTT. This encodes CASGLAASGNPYTDTQYF. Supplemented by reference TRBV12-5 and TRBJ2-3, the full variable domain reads DARVTQTPRHKVTEMGQEVTMRCQPILGHNTVFWYRQTMMQGLELLAYFRNRAPLDDSGMPKDRFSAEMPDATLATLKIQPSEPRDSAVYFCASGLAASGNPYTDTQYFGPGTRLTVL.

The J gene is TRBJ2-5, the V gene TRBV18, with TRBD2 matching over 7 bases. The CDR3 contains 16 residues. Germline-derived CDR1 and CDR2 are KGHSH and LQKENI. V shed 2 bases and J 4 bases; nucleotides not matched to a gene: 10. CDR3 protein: CASSPSRVTGGETQYF. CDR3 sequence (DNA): TGTGCCAGCTCACCATCGAGGGTCACGGGGGGAGAGACCCAGTACTTC.

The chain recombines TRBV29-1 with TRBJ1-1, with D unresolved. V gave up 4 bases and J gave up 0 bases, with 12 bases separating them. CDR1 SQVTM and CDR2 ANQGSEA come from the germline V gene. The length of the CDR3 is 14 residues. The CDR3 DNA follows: TGCAGCGTTGGAGTTATTGCCTTGAACACTGAAGCTTTCTTT. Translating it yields CSVGVIALNTEAFF.

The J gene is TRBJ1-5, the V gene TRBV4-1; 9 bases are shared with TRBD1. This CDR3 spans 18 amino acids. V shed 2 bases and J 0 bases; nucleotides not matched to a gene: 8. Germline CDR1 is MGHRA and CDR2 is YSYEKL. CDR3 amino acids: CASSQTGQGINSNQPQHF. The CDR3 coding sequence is TGCGCCAGCAGCCAAACGGGACAGGGAATTAATAGCAATCAGCCCCAGCATTTT.

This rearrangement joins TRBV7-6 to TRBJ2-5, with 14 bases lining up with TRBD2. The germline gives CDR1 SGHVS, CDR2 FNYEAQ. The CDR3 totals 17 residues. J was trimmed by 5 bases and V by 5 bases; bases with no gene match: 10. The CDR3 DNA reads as TGTGCCAGCAGCCCAGAGACTAGCGGGGGGGACCTGGAGACCCAGTACTTC. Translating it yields CASSPETSGGDLETQYF.

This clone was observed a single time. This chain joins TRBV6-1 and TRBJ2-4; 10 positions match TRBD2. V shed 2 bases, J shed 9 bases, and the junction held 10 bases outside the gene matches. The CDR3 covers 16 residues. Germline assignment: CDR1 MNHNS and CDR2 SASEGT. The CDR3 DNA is TGTGCCAGCAGTGAAAGCAGCGGGGGGGAGTGGAGCATTCAGTACTTC. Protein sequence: CASSESSGGEWSIQYF.

Here the CDR3 reads CASSEVGGQLNSPLHF. The CDR3, as DNA: TGTGCCAGCAGTGAAGTAGGAGGACAGTTAAATTCACCCCTCCACTTT. This chain joins TRBV6-1 and TRBJ1-6, with D possibly being TRBD1 (6 bases). Germline V gene sequence: CDR1 MNHNS, CDR2 SASEGT. The CDR3 extends over 16 amino acids. Trimming shortened V by 1 base and J by 7 bases, and 14 bases separated the two germline ends.